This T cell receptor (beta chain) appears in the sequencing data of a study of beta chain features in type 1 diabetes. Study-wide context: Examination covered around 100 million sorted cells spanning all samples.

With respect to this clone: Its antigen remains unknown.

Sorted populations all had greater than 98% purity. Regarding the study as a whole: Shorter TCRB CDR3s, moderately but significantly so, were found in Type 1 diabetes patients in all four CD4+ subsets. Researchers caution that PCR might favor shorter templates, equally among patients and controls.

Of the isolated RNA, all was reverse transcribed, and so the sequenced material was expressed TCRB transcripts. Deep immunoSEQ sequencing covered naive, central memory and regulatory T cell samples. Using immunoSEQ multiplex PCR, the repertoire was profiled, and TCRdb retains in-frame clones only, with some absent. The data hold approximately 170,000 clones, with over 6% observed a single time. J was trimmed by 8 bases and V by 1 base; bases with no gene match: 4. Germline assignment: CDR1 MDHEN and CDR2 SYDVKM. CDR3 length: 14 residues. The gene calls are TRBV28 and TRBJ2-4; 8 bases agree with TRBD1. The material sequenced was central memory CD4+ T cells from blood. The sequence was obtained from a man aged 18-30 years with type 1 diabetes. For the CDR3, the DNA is TGTGCCAGCAGTTTATCAGGGGGCTCGGACATTCAGTACTTC. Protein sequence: CASSLSGGSDIQYF.